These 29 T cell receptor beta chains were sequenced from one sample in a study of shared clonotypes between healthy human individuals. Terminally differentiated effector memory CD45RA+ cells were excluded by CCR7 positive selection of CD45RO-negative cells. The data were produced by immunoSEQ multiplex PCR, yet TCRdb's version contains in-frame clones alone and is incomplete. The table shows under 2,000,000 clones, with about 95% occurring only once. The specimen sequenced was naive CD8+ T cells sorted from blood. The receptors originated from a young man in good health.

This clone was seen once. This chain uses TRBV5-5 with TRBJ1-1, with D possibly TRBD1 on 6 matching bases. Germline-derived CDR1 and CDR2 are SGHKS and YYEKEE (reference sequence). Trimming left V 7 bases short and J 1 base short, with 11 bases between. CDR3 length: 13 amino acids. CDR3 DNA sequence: TGTGCCAGCTTACAGGGTTGGAACACTGAAGCTTTCTTT. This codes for CASLQGWNTEAFF.

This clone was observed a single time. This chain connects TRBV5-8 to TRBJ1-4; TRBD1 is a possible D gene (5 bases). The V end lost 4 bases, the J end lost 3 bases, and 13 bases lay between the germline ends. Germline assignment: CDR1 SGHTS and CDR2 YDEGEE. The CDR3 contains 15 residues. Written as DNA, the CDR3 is TGTGCCAGCAGCGGTTCGGGGGTGCCTAATGAAAAACTGTTTTTT. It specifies CASSGSGVPNEKLFF.

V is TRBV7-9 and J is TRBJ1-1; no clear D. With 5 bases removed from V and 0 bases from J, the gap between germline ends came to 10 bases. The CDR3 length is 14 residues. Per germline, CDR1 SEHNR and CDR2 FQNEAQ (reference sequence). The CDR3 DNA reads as TGTGCCAGCAGCCCGCCTCTCATGAACACTGAAGCTTTCTTT. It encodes CASSPPLMNTEAFF.

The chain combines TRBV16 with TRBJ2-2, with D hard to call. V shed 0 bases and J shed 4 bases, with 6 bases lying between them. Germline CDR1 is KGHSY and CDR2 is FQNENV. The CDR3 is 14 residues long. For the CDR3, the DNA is TGTGCCAGCAGCCAATCGAGCCCCACCGGGGAGCTGTTTTTT. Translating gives CASSQSSPTGELFF.

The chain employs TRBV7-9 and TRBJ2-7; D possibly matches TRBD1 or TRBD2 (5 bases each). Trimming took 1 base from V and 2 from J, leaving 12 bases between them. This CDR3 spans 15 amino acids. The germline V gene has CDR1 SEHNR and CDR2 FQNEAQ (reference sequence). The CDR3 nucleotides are TGTGCCAGCAGCTTAGGGGGGATGGGGACCTACGAGCAGTACTTC. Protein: CASSLGGMGTYEQYF.

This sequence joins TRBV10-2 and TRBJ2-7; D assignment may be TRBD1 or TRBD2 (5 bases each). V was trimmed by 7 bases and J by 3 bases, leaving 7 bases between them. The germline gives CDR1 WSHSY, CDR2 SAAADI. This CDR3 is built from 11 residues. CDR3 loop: CASMGDYEQYF. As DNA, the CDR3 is TGCGCCAGCATGGGGGACTACGAGCAGTACTTC.

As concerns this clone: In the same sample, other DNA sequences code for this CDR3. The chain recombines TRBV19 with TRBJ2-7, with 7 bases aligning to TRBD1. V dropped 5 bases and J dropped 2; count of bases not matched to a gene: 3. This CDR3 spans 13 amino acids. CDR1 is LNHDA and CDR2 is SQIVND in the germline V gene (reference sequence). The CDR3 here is CASSSGTAYEQYF. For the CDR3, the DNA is TGTGCCAGTAGTTCCGGGACAGCCTACGAGCAGTACTTC.

The CDR3 DNA follows: TGTGCCAGCCGGGACAGCAAGTTTCCCGGGGAGCTGTTTTTT. It encodes CASRDSKFPGELFF. The V and J genes are TRBV11-3 and TRBJ2-2; 7 bases fit TRBD1. The CDR3 consists of 14 residues. The V gene end was trimmed by 8 bases and the J gene end by 6 bases; junction bases not matched to a gene: 9. The germline V gene has CDR1 SGHNT and CDR2 YENEEA.

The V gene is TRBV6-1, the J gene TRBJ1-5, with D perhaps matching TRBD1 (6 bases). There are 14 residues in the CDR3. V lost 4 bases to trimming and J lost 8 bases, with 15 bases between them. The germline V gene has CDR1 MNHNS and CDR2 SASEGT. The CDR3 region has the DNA TGTGCCAGCAGTGGGACAGCACCCATCAAGCCCCAGCATTTT. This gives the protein CASSGTAPIKPQHF.

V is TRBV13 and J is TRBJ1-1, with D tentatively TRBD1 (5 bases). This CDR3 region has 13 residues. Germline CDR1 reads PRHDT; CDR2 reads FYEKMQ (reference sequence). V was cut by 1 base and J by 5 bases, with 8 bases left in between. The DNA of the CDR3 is TGTGCCAGCAGCTTAGAAGGGGATACTGAAGCTTTCTTT. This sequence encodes CASSLEGDTEAFF.

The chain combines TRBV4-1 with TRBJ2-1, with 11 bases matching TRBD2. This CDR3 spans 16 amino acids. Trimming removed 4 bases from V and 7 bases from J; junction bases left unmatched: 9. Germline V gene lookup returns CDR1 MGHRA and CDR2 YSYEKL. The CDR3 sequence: CASSPGSGGAKNEQFF. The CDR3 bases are TGCGCCAGCAGCCCAGGTAGCGGGGGGGCCAAGAATGAGCAGTTCTTC.

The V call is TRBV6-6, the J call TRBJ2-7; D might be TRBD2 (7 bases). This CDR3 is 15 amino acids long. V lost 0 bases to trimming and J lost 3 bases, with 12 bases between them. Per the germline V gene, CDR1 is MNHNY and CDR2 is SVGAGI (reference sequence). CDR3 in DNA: TGTGCCAGCAGTTACTCGGGCGGGGGCAACTACGAGCAGTACTTC. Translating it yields CASSYSGGGNYEQYF.

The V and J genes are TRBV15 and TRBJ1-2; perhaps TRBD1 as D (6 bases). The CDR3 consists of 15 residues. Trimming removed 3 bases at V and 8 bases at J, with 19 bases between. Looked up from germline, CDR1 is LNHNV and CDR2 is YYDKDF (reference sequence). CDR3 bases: TGTGCCACCAGCAGGGACACAGGGATCCTTTACGGCTACACCTTC. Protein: CATSRDTGILYGYTF.

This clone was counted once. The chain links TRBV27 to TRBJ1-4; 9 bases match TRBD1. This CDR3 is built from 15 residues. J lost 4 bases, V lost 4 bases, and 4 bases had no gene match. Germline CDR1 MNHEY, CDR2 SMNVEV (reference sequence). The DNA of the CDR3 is TGTGCCAGCAGTTCATTGGACAGGGGTAATGAAAAACTGTTTTTT. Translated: CASSSLDRGNEKLFF.

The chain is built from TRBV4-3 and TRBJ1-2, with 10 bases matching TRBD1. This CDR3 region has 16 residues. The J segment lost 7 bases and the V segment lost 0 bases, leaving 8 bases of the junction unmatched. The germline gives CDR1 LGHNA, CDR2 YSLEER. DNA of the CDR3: TGCGCCAGCAGCCAAGACAAAAGACAGGGGGCGATTGGCTACACCTTC. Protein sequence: CASSQDKRQGAIGYTF.

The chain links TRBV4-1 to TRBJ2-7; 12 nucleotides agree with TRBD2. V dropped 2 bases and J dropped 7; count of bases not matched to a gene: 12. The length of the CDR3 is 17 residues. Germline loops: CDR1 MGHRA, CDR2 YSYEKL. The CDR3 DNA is TGCGCCAGCAGCCAATCCCCGGGACTAGCGGGCTCGTGGGAGCAGTACTTC. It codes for CASSQSPGLAGSWEQYF.

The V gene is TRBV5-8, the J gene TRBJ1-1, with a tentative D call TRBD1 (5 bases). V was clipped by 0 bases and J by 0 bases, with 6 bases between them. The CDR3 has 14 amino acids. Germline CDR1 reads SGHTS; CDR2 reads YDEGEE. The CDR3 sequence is CASSLGTLNTEAFF. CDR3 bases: TGTGCCAGCAGCTTGGGGACACTGAACACTGAAGCTTTCTTT.

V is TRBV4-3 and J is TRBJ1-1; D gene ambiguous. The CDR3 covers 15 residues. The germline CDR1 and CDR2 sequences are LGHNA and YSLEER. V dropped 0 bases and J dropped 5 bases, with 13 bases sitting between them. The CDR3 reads CASSQDFGLQTEAFF. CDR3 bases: TGCGCCAGCAGCCAAGATTTCGGCCTTCAAACTGAAGCTTTCTTT.

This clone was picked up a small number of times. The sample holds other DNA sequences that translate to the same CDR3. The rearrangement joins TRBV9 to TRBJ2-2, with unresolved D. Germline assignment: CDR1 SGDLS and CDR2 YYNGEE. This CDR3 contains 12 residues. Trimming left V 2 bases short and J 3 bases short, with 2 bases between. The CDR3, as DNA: TGTGCCAGCAGCGTGGACACCGGGGAGCTGTTTTTT. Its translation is CASSVDTGELFF.

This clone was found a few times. CDR3 nucleotides: TGCGCCAGCAGCCCAGGAGACTATGGCTACACCTTC. Protein sequence: CASSPGDYGYTF. V is TRBV4-1 and J is TRBJ1-2; D gene unclear. This CDR3 spans 12 amino acids. Germline assignment: CDR1 MGHRA and CDR2 YSYEKL. The germline V and J ends were trimmed by 4 bases and 3 bases, with 6 bases remaining between them.

The DNA for the CDR3 is TGTGCCAGCAGCTTACGGCTAGCGGGAGATTTCTACGAGCAGTACTTC. This translates into CASSLRLAGDFYEQYF. The V and J genes are TRBV7-8 and TRBJ2-7; 10 bases fit TRBD2. V trimming: 2 bases; J trimming: 3 bases; junction bases outside the gene matches: 7. The CDR3 extends over 16 amino acids. Germline values: CDR1 SGHVS, CDR2 FQNEAQ.

The CDR3 sequence: CASSLQVSSYEQYF. DNA for the CDR3: TGCGCCAGCAGCCTACAGGTCAGCTCCTACGAGCAGTACTTC. The chain carries TRBV4-1 and TRBJ2-7, with D possibly TRBD1 on 5 matching bases. The CDR3 length is 14 residues. V lost 4 bases, J lost 0 bases, and 10 bases lay in between. Germline lookup yields CDR1 MGHRA and CDR2 YSYEKL.

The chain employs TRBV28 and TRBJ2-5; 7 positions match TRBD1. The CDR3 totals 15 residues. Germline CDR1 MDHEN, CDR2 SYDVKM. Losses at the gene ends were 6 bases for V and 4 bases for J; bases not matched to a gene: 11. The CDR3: CASRFKQGYGETQYF. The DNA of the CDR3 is TGTGCCAGCAGATTTAAACAGGGGTACGGAGAGACCCAGTACTTC.

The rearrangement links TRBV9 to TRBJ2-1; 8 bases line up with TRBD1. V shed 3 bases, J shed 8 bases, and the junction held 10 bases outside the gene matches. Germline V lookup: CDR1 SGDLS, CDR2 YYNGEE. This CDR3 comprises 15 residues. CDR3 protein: CASSGETGTGDEQFF. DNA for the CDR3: TGTGCCAGCAGCGGCGAGACAGGGACAGGCGATGAGCAGTTCTTC.

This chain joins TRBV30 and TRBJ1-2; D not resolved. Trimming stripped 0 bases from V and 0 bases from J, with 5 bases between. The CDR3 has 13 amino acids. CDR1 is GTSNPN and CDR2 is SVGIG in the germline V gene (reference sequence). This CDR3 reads CAWSVAANYGYTF. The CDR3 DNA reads TGTGCCTGGAGTGTGGCAGCTAACTATGGCTACACCTTC.

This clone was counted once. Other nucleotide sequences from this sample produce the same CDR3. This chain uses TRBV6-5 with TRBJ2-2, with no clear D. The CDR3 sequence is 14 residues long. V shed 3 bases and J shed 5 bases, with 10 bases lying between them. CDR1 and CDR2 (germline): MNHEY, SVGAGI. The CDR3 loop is CASSYSPATGELFF. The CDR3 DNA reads TGTGCCAGCAGTTATAGTCCAGCGACCGGGGAGCTGTTTTTT.

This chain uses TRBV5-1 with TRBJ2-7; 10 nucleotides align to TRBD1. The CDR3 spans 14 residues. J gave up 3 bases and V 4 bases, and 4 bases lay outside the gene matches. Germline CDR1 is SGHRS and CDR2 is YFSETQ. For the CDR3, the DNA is TGCGCCAGCAGCCAAGGGACAGGGGACTACGAGCAGTACTTC. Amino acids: CASSQGTGDYEQYF.

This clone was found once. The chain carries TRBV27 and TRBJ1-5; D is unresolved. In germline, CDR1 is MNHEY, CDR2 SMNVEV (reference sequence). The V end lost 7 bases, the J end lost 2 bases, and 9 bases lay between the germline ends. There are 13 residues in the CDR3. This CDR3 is CASMKTGNQPQHF. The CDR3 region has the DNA TGTGCCAGCATGAAAACGGGCAATCAGCCCCAGCATTTT.

The chain's CDR3 is CASSLYLTKVSGDLYSNQPQHF. The CDR3 bases are TGTGCCAGCAGCTTATACCTTACCAAAGTGTCAGGGGACCTTTATAGCAATCAGCCCCAGCATTTT. This chain joins TRBV7-3 and TRBJ1-5; tentative D call: TRBD1 (6 bases). There are 22 residues in the CDR3. V lost 2 bases, J lost 0 bases, and 29 bases lay in between. Germline values: CDR1 SGHTA, CDR2 FQGTGA. Complete variable domain (other parts from reference TRBV7-3 and TRBJ1-5): GAGVSQTPSNKVTEKGKYVELRCDPISGHTALYWYRQSLGQGPEFLIYFQGTGAADDSGLPNDRFFAVRPEGSVSTLKIQRTERGDSAVYLCASSLYLTKVSGDLYSNQPQHFGDGTRLSIL.